This TCR beta chain comes out of a study of OX40 agonist ivuxolimab in advanced cancers. With respect to the entire study: Ivuxolimab, which targeted the costimulatory receptor OX40 (CD134), was an agonistic, fully human IgG2 monoclonal antibody. Prior anti-PD-1, anti-PD-L1 or anti-CTLA-4 therapy was permitted, and approximately 42% of dose-escalation patients had received checkpoint inhibitors. The dose-escalation cohort was about 83% male with a mean age of approximately 60 years, ranging from roughly 23 to 79. Intravenous ivuxolimab was administered to patients every 2 weeks at six dose levels: 0.01, 0.1, 0.3, 1.5, 3 and 10 mg/kg. Partial responses occurred in three dose-escalation patients, of whom one had hepatocellular carcinoma and two had cutaneous melanoma. The point of sequencing TCRbeta in the periphery was to test whether ivuxolimab changed TCR sequence diversity and drove clonal T-cell expansion. The paper describes the monotherapy dose-escalation part (N ≈ 52 patients) of the phase I trial of ivuxolimab. Of the approximately 50 dose-escalation patients, hepatocellular carcinoma was present in roughly 19, melanoma in some 15, renal cell carcinoma in 9 and head and neck cancer in 9.

Patients with a history of autoimmune disease or receiving systemic immunosuppression were excluded from the trial. Peripheral blood for TCR sequencing was collected from all dose cohorts at baseline, on cycle 4 day 1, and on cycle 7 day 1. The samples were drawn from a first-in-human, open-label, multicenter phase I dose-escalation trial of ivuxolimab. Adults with locally advanced or metastatic melanoma, renal cell, hepatocellular, or head and neck squamous cell carcinoma were enrolled in the trial. Before TCR sequencing, CD4+ T cells and CD8+ T cells from peripheral blood were sorted into separate populations. V is cut back by 3 bases and J by 2 bases, with 8 bases in the junction unmatched. The CDR3 measures 16 amino acids from cysteine to phenylalanine. CDR3 DNA only is kept here, 48 bases in frame from base 1. The germline V gene sets CDR1 to MDHEN and CDR2 to SYDVKM. To sequence the TCRbeta CDR3 region, genomic DNA was isolated from the sorted cells. The immunoSEQ Assay was used for sequencing of TCRbeta CDR3 regions. Sourced from immuneACCESS, this table was stored by TCRdb with only in-frame sequences that have V and J called. A share of the clones is absent; for the studies checked, an unresolved V gene accounts for under half, and the remainder has no known explanation. The sample records some 150,000 clones, over 75% of which are singletons. The ten largest clonotypes hold 1.1% of the sample.

Results the study describes overall, beyond this receptor: On average, CD8+ T cells showed more expanded clones than CD4+ T cells after ivuxolimab. At doses of 0.1 to 3.0 mg/kg, clonal expansion of both CD4+ and CD8+ blood T cells was observed from baseline to week 6. In partial responders in the 0.1-3.0 mg/kg groups, normalized peripheral clonal expansion was found to be among the lowest, especially among CD8+ T cells. Low levels of normalized T-cell clonal expansion were also shown by some nonresponding patients. The antigen specificity of the clonally expanded peripheral T cells was not determined.

The count of this clone is one. No cognate antigen has been identified for it. The input lacks base qualities; no much larger clone sits a single base away. The TCR was taken from an adult with an advanced solid tumor such as melanoma, head and neck, liver or kidney cancer. Rearrangement joined TRBV28 to TRBJ2-7; 9 of the junction bases match TRBD2. The sample was CD4+ or CD8+ T cells sorted from blood, taken in a trial of the OX40 agonist ivuxolimab. The CDR3 here reads CASSFPPGLAPYEQYF. The nucleotide sequence reads TGTGCCAGCAGTTTCCCTCCGGGACTAGCCCCCTACGAGCAGTACTTC.